Each of the 32 T cell receptor beta chains below was sequenced from the same sample in a study of radiotherapy plus CTLA-4 blockade in lung cancer. Repertoires were generated with immunoSEQ multiplex PCR, while TCRdb's copy carries only in-frame clones and drops some. This table has approximately 76,000 clones, about four fifths appearing once. The sample here was peripheral blood, taken from a patient treated with radiotherapy plus ipilimumab. The source of these receptors is a human donor with non-small cell lung cancer who had a partial response to radiotherapy plus ipilimumab. Some clones in this sample may be carry-over from other donors' samples.

The V and J genes are TRBV4-3 and TRBJ1-2; the match to TRBD1 covers 7 bases. The CDR3 spans 16 residues. V shed 1 base and J 1 base; nucleotides not matched to a gene: 6. Germline assignment: CDR1 LGHNA and CDR2 YSLEER. The CDR3 DNA follows: TGCGCCAGCAGCCAAGGAGGACAGGCCTATAACTATGGCTACACCTTC. Translated, it gives CASSQGGQAYNYGYTF.

The chain carries TRBV28 and TRBJ1-2, with no clear D. Germline CDR1 reads MDHEN; CDR2 reads SYDVKM. The CDR3 is 13 residues long. V lost 5 bases, J lost 3 bases, and 10 bases lay in between. The CDR3 is CASSAGLYYGYTF. CDR3 sequence (DNA): TGTGCCAGCAGTGCCGGTCTATACTATGGCTACACCTTC.

This clone was detected once. The rearrangement uses TRBV7-9 and TRBJ2-1; no clear D. CDR1 SEHNR and CDR2 FQNEAQ come from the germline V gene (reference sequence). Trimming stripped 5 bases from V and 4 bases from J, with 9 bases between. This CDR3 contains 13 residues. CDR3 residues: CASSQDLYNEQFF. DNA for the CDR3: TGTGCCAGCAGCCAGGATCTTTACAATGAGCAGTTCTTC.

In nucleotides, the CDR3 is TGTGCCAGCAGCGTAGAGGGTGAGGGTACCACTGAAGCTTTCTTT. The encoded protein is CASSVEGEGTTEAFF. The rearrangement links TRBV9 to TRBJ1-1; D unclear. The length of the CDR3 is 15 residues. Germline CDR1 is SGDLS and CDR2 is YYNGEE. Trimming cost V 0 bases and J 4 bases, with 13 bases left between them.

This chain uses TRBV7-2 with TRBJ2-3; 11 nucleotides line up with TRBD2. Germline lookup yields CDR1 SGHTA and CDR2 FQGNSA. V shed 5 bases and J 5 bases; nucleotides not matched to a gene: 6. The length of the CDR3 is 15 residues. The CDR3 DNA reads as TGTGCCAGCAGCCAAATAGCGGGGGGGATAGATACGCAGTATTTT. It specifies CASSQIAGGIDTQYF. The complete variable domain, with remaining parts taken from reference TRBV7-2 and TRBJ2-3, reads GAGVSQSPSNKVTEKGKDVELRCDPISGHTALYWYRQSLGQGLEFLIYFQGNSAPDKSGLPSDRFSAERTGGSVSTLTIQRTQQEDSAVYLCASSQIAGGIDTQYFGPGTRLTVL.

The chain uses TRBV19 and TRBJ2-5; a weak D match, TRBD1 (6 bases). The V and J ends lost 3 bases and 7 bases respectively, with 15 bases between them. Germline CDR1 LNHDA, CDR2 SQIVND (reference sequence). CDR3 length: 14 amino acids. DNA for the CDR3: TGTGCCAGTAGTATCAGGACAGATGATGGGACCCAGTACTTC. Protein product: CASSIRTDDGTQYF.

The CDR3 here is CASSPTGAYEQYF. CDR3 bases: TGTGCCAGCAGCCCAACGGGAGCCTACGAGCAGTACTTC. The chain has TRBV5-5 and TRBJ2-7; possible D gene TRBD2, 6 bases. CDR3 length: 13 amino acids. Germline assignment: CDR1 SGHKS and CDR2 YYEKEE (reference sequence). Trimming removed 4 bases at V and 2 bases at J, with 10 bases between.

The V and J genes are TRBV15 and TRBJ1-5; D remains unclear. Germline assignment: CDR1 LNHNV and CDR2 YYDKDF (reference sequence). The CDR3 extends over 14 amino acids. V shed 9 bases and J shed 1 base, with 13 bases lying between them. The CDR3 loop is CATSPYGSNQPQHF. The CDR3, as DNA: TGTGCCACAAGTCCATATGGCAGCAATCAGCCCCAGCATTTT.

This clone has only a few counts. The rearrangement joins TRBV6-6 to TRBJ1-1; TRBD1 agrees at 8 bases. Losses at the gene ends were 6 bases for V and 1 base for J; bases not matched to a gene: 7. The CDR3 has 15 residues. Per the germline V gene, CDR1 is MNHNY and CDR2 is SVGAGI (reference sequence). DNA of the CDR3: TGTGCCAGCAGGGGGACAGGACCCAGGAACACTGAAGCTTTCTTT. As protein: CASRGTGPRNTEAFF.

This chain connects TRBV7-2 to TRBJ1-1; D remains ambiguous. The germline CDR1 and CDR2 sequences are SGHTA and FQGNSA. The CDR3 totals 15 residues. Trimming shortened V by 4 bases and J by 5 bases, and 17 bases separated the two germline ends. CDR3 sequence reads: CASSSQQSGWTEAFF. CDR3 nucleotide sequence: TGTGCCAGCAGCTCACAACAGTCTGGGTGGACTGAAGCTTTCTTT.

The chain combines TRBV10-2 with TRBJ1-1; possible D gene TRBD1, 5 bases. The V end lost 3 bases, the J end lost 1 base, and 18 bases lay between the germline ends. Germline-derived CDR1 and CDR2 are WSHSY and SAAADI. The CDR3 covers 17 residues. CDR3 coding DNA: TGCGCCAGCAGTGATCGGGGGAAGGGGCTTCAGAACACTGAAGCTTTCTTT. Encoded protein: CASSDRGKGLQNTEAFF.

The chain has TRBV29-1 and TRBJ2-1; D perhaps matches TRBD1 (5 bases). The CDR3 totals 12 residues. V lost 0 bases and J lost 10, with 10 bases in between. Germline CDR1 is SQVTM and CDR2 is ANQGSEA. This chain's CDR3 is CSVEETRGEQFF. The CDR3 nucleotides read TGCAGCGTTGAAGAGACAAGGGGCGAGCAGTTCTTC.

The chain joins TRBV18 to TRBJ2-5, with 8 bases lining up with TRBD1. Trimming removed 3 bases from V and 3 bases from J; junction bases left unmatched: 0. Germline values: CDR1 KGHSH, CDR2 LQKENI. This CDR3 region has 13 residues. DNA of the CDR3: TGTGCCAGCTCACCGGGACAGGAAGAGACCCAGTACTTC. Its translation is CASSPGQEETQYF.

This clone was detected only a few times. The DNA is left out, because the CDR3 cannot be placed on it with certainty; the CDR3 is given as TCRdb lists it. The rearrangement joins TRBV4-3 to TRBJ1-3; the table gives TRBD1 as D, unverified against the DNA. The CDR3 length equals 15 residues, ends included. Looked up from germline, CDR1 is LGHNA and CDR2 is YSLEER. CDR3 in amino acids: CASSQDWGTGTPSHF.

The chain is built from TRBV29-1 and TRBJ2-3, with 7 bases matching TRBD1. CDR1 and CDR2 from the germline V gene are SQVTM and ANQGSEA. This CDR3 region has 14 residues. V lost 7 bases to trimming and J lost 3 bases; unmatched junction nucleotides: 10. The CDR3 DNA reads TGCAGCGCAGGGGGTAGGGTCGGGACAGATACGCAGTATTTT. Encoded protein: CSAGGRVGTDTQYF.

The J gene is TRBJ1-2, the V gene TRBV28; no firm D call. Germline values: CDR1 MDHEN, CDR2 SYDVKM. This CDR3 comprises 14 residues. Trimming pared 6 bases from V and 5 bases from J, leaving 16 bases between. The DNA of the CDR3 is TGTGCCAGCAGCACCCTACGAAGAGGGTATGGCTACACCTTC. Its protein product is CASSTLRRGYGYTF.

The chain couples TRBV6-5 to TRBJ2-6, with D perhaps matching TRBD1 (5 bases). The CDR3 runs to 15 residues. V dropped 6 bases and J dropped 2 bases, with 11 bases sitting between them. Germline V gene data show CDR1 as MNHEY and CDR2 as SVGAGI. The CDR3 nucleotides are TGTGCCAGCAGCCAAGACAGCCCTGGGGCCAACGTCCTGACTTTC. It is translated as CASSQDSPGANVLTF.

This clone was seen only a few times. This sequence joins TRBV28 and TRBJ2-7, with 9 nucleotides matching TRBD2. Trimming took 10 bases from V and 5 from J; bases not matched to a gene: 6. CDR1 is MDHEN, CDR2 SYDVKM, per germline. The CDR3 is 12 residues long. CDR3 DNA sequence: TGTGCCACCGGACTAGCGACCGACGAGCAGTACTTC. Protein sequence: CATGLATDEQYF. Filled out from reference TRBV28 and TRBJ2-7, the complete variable domain reads DVKVTQSSRYLVKRTGEKVFLECVQDMDHENMFWYRQDPGLGLRLIYFSYDVKMKEKGDIPEGYSVSREKKERFSLILESASTNQTSMYLCATGLATDEQYFGPGTRLTVT.

The rearrangement uses TRBV15 and TRBJ2-5; the match to TRBD1 covers 9 bases. Unmatched junction bases numbered 2, after V lost 3 bases and J lost 6 bases. Germline V gene data show CDR1 as LNHNV and CDR2 as YYDKDF (reference sequence). This CDR3 has 13 residues. CDR3 DNA sequence: TGTGCCACCAGCAGGGGACAGGGACAGACCCAGTACTTC. Its protein is CATSRGQGQTQYF.

This chain connects TRBV19 to TRBJ2-1; 9 bases agree with TRBD1. Trimming at V came to 4 bases and at J to 8 bases, leaving 9 bases not matched to a gene. The germline V gene has CDR1 LNHDA and CDR2 SQIVND (reference sequence). This CDR3 is 15 amino acids long. The CDR3 reads CASSNNRGRVDEQFF. The CDR3 region has the DNA TGTGCCAGTAGTAACAACAGGGGGCGAGTCGATGAGCAGTTCTTC.

CDR3 DNA sequence: TGCGCCAGCAGTTCGGGGACTAGCGGGGGGGCCCGAGAGACCCAGTACTTC. Translated: CASSSGTSGGARETQYF. This chain uses TRBV10-2 with TRBJ2-5, with 16 bases aligning to TRBD2. Trimming took 5 bases from V and 4 from J; bases not matched to a gene: 7. The germline V gene encodes CDR1 WSHSY and CDR2 SAAADI. This CDR3 has 17 residues.

The rearrangement links TRBV6-1 to TRBJ2-7, with 8 nucleotides matching TRBD1. Per the germline V gene, CDR1 is MNHNS and CDR2 is SASEGT. V shed 3 bases and J 1 base; nucleotides not matched to a gene: 5. The CDR3 consists of 15 residues. The CDR3 loop reads CASSDPGGSSYEQYF. CDR3 bases: TGTGCCAGCAGTGACCCAGGGGGCTCATCCTACGAGCAGTACTTC.

The rearrangement joins TRBV27 to TRBJ2-3; D might be TRBD2 (5 bases). The CDR3 contains 14 residues. Per germline, CDR1 MNHEY and CDR2 SMNVEV (reference sequence). Trimming removed 3 bases from V and 3 bases from J, with 10 bases in between. CDR3 bases: TGTGCCAGCAGTTTTCTTGGGGAGACAGATACGCAGTATTTT. It specifies CASSFLGETDTQYF.

The rearrangement links TRBV18 to TRBJ2-7; D uncertain. Germline assignment: CDR1 KGHSH and CDR2 LQKENI. Trimming cost V 0 bases and J 2 bases, with 5 bases left between them. The CDR3 is 13 amino acids. CDR3 residues: CASSPPSTYEQYF. CDR3 in DNA: TGTGCCAGCTCACCACCGAGTACCTACGAGCAGTACTTC.

This chain connects TRBV4-2 to TRBJ2-7; TRBD2 aligns across 9 bases. CDR3 length equals 16 residues. Germline V gives CDR1 LGHNA, CDR2 YNFKEQ. V lost 4 bases to trimming and J lost 4 bases; unmatched junction nucleotides: 11. The chain's CDR3 is CASSREGVAGAYEQYF. The CDR3 DNA reads TGTGCCAGCAGCCGAGAAGGGGTAGCGGGAGCATACGAGCAGTACTTC.

This sequence joins TRBV5-1 and TRBJ2-3, with 11 bases identical to TRBD2. Losses at the gene ends were 0 bases for V and 3 bases for J; bases not matched to a gene: 3. Germline V gene data show CDR1 as SGHRS and CDR2 as YFSETQ. The CDR3 is 16 amino acids. The CDR3, as DNA: TGCGCCAGCAGCTTGGCGTCTAGCGGGGGGACAGATACGCAGTATTTT. Its translation is CASSLASSGGTDTQYF.

V usage is TRBV15 and J usage is TRBJ2-6, with TRBD1 matching over 8 bases. After removal of 3 bases from V and 0 bases from J, the junction contained 4 bases not matched to a gene. The CDR3 contains 17 residues. Germline CDR1 and CDR2: LNHNV and YYDKDF (reference sequence). This chain's CDR3 is CATSRGQALSGANVLTF. As DNA, the CDR3 is TGTGCCACCAGCAGGGGACAGGCACTCTCTGGGGCCAACGTCCTGACTTTC.

V usage is TRBV4-2 and J usage is TRBJ2-6, with D perhaps matching TRBD2 (5 bases). V shed 0 bases and J shed 0 bases, with 12 bases lying between them. Germline V gene sequence: CDR1 LGHNA, CDR2 YNFKEQ. The CDR3 runs to 18 residues. CDR3 bases: TGTGCCAGCAGCCAAGATTTTTCGGGGAACTCTGGGGCCAACGTCCTGACTTTC. Amino acids: CASSQDFSGNSGANVLTF.

The rearrangement links TRBV30 to TRBJ1-3; 9 positions match TRBD1. V lost 1 base, J lost 2 bases, and 3 bases stayed unmatched. Germline CDR1 is GTSNPN and CDR2 is SVGIG (reference sequence). The CDR3 consists of 15 residues. The CDR3 here is CAWSDWTGAGNTIYF. As DNA, the CDR3 is TGTGCCTGGAGTGACTGGACAGGGGCTGGAAACACCATATATTTT.

The chain links TRBV7-9 to TRBJ1-4; D remains unclear. The CDR3 length is 16 residues. Germline lookup yields CDR1 SEHNR and CDR2 FQNEAQ (reference sequence). V was trimmed by 0 bases and J by 1 base, leaving 9 bases between them. In nucleotides, the CDR3 is TGTGCCAGCAGCTTAGCTCTTGAGCTAACTAATGAAAAACTGTTTTTT. Amino acids: CASSLALELTNEKLFF.

The rearrangement uses TRBV6-1 and TRBJ2-2, with 7 nucleotides matching TRBD2. J lost 7 bases, V lost 8 bases, and 10 bases had no gene match. CDR1 MNHNS and CDR2 SASEGT come from the germline V gene. This CDR3 spans 14 amino acids. The CDR3 sequence: CASHRRELGGELFF. The CDR3, as DNA: TGTGCCAGCCACAGGCGGGAGTTAGGCGGGGAGCTGTTTTTT.

V usage is TRBV12-5 and J usage is TRBJ1-3; no firm D call. The germline CDR1 and CDR2 sequences are LGHNT and FRNRAP. The V gene lost 4 bases and the J gene lost 8 bases, with 33 bases spanning the gap. The CDR3 runs 20 residues. As DNA, the CDR3 is TGTGCTAGTGGTTCGATTTTCGGCCAACAGAACAGACGAACGGGATACACCATATATTTT. Translation: CASGSIFGQQNRRTGYTIYF.